This T cell receptor (beta chain) was found in a study of CD8+CD57+ T cells in acquired aplastic anemia. This clonotype was counted ten times or more. Its antigen is unknown. The authors sequenced patients whose flow cytometry had shown CD8+CD57+ cell expansion. All participating patients were living with severe acquired aplastic anemia. Study-wide points: Researchers report that approximately 28 CD8+ CDR3 sequences appeared in both patients and controls.

Genomic DNA, serving as template, underwent TCR beta VDJ and CDR3 profiling. TCRdb used MiXCR to reprocess the reads, holding one entry per CDR3 protein. The sample has 200,000 or so distinct CDR3 sequences, under 55% seen once. Germline values: CDR1 DFQATT, CDR2 SNEGSKA (reference sequence). The CDR3 loop spans 14 amino acids. With 2 bases removed from V and 0 bases from J, the gap between germline ends came to 10 bases. The rearrangement links TRBV20-1 to TRBJ1-2, with D perhaps TRBD1 (5 bases). This TCR was sampled from a human donor with aplastic anemia. The sequenced sample consisted of sorted CD4+, CD8+, or CD8+CD57+ T cells (not recorded which) from PBMCs. The CDR3 nucleotides read TGCAGTGCTAGACAGGGTTCTGCTAACTATGGCTACACCTTC. This gives the protein CSARQGSANYGYTF.